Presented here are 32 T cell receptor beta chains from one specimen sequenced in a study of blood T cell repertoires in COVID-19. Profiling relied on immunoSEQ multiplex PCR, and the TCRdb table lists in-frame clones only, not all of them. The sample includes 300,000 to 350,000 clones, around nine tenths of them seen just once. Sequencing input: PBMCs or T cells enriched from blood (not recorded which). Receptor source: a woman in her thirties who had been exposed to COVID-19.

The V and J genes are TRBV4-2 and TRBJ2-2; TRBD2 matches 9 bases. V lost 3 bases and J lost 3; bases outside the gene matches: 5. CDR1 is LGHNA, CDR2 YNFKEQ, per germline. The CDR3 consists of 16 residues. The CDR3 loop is CASSQALAGHTGELFF. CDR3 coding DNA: TGTGCCAGCAGCCAGGCCCTAGCGGGACACACCGGGGAGCTGTTTTTT.

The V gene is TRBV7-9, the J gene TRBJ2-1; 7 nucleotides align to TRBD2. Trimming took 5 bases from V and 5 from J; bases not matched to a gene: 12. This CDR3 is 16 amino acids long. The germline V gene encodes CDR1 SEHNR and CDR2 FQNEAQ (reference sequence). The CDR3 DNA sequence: TGTGCCAGCAGCCTAGGAAGCGGGGTGTGGGACAATGAGCAGTTCTTC. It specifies CASSLGSGVWDNEQFF.

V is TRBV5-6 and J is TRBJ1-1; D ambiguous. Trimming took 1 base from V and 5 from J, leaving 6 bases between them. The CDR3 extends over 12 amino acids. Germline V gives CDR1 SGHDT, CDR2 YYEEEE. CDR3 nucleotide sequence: TGTGCCAGCAGCTTGCTGAGGACTGAAGCTTTCTTT. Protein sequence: CASSLLRTEAFF.

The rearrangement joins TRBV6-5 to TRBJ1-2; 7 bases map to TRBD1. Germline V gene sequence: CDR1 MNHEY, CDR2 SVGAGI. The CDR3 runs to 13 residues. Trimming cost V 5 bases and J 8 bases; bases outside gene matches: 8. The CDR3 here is CASSRGQVLGYTF. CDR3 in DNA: TGTGCCAGCAGTCGAGGACAGGTCCTGGGCTACACCTTC.

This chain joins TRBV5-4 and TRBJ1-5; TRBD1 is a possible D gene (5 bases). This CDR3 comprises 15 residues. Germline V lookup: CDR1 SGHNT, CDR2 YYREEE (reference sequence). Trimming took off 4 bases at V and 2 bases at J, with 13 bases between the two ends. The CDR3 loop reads CASSRGGERNQPQHF. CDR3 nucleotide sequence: TGTGCCAGCAGCAGGGGAGGGGAGCGCAATCAGCCCCAGCATTTT.

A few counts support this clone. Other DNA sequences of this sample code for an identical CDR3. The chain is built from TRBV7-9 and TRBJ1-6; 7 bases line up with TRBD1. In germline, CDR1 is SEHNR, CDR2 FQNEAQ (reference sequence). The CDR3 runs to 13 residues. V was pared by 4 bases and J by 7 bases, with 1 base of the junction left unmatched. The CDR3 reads CASSSQGNSPLHF. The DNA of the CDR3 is TGTGCCAGCAGCTCACAGGGGAATTCACCCCTCCACTTT.

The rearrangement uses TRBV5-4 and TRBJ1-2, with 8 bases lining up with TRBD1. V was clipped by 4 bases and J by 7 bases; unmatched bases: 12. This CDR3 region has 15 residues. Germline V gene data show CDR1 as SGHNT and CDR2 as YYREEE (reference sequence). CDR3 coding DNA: TGTGCCAGCAGCCGGGAGAGGGACAGGAAGGTTGGCTACACCTTC. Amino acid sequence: CASSRERDRKVGYTF. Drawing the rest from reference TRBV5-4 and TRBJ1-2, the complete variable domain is ETGVTQSPTHLIKTRGQQVTLRCSSQSGHNTVSWYQQALGQGPQFIFQYYREEENGRGNFPPRFSGLQFPNYSSELNVNALELDDSALYLCASSRERDRKVGYTFGSGTRLTVV.

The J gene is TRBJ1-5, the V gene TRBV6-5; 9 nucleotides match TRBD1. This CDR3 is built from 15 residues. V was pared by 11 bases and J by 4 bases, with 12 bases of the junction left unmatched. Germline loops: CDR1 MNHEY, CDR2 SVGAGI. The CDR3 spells CAVAPGTGTNQPQHF. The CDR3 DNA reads TGTGCCGTAGCCCCGGGGACAGGGACAAATCAGCCCCAGCATTTT.

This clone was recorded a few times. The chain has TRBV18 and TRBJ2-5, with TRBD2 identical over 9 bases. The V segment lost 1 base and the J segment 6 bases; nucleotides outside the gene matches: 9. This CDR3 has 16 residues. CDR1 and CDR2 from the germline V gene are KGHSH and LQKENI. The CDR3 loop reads CASSPLGGGAVKTQYF. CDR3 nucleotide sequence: TGTGCCAGCTCACCACTTGGCGGGGGGGCCGTAAAGACCCAGTACTTC.

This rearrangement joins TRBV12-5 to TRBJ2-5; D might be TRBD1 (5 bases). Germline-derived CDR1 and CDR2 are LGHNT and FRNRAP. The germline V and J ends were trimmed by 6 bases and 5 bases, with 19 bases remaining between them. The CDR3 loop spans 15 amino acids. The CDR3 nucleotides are TGTGCTAGTGGACCCGAAGGACAAAAAGGGGAGACCCAGTACTTC. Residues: CASGPEGQKGETQYF.

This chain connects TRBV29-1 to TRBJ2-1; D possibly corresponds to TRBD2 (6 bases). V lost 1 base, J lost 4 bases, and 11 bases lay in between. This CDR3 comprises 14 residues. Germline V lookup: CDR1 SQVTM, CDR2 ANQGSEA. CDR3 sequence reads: CSVEGRDQYNEQFF. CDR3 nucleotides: TGCAGCGTTGAAGGGAGGGACCAATACAATGAGCAGTTCTTC.

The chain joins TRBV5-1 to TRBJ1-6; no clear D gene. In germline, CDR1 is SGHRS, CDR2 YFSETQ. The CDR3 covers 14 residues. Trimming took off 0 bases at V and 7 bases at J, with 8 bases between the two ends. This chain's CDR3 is CASSLGERNSPLHF. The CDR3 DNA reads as TGCGCCAGCAGCTTGGGGGAGCGGAATTCACCCCTCCACTTT. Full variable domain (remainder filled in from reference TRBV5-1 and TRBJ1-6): KAGVTQTPRYLIKTRGQQVTLSCSPISGHRSVSWYQQTPGQGLQFLFEYFSETQRNKGNFPGRFSGRQFSNSRSEMNVSTLELGDSALYLCASSLGERNSPLHFGNGTRLTVT.

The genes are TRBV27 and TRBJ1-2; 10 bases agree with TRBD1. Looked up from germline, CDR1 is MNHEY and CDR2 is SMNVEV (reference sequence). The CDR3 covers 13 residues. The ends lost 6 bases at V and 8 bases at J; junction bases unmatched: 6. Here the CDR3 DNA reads TGTGCCAGCAGACGACAGGGGGCGCCGGGCTACACCTTC. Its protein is CASRRQGAPGYTF.

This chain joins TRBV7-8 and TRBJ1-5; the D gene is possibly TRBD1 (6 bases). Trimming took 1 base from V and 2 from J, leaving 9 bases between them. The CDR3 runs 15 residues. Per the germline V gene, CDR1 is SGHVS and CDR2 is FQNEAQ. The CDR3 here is CASSLGAGGNQPQHF. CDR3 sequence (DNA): TGTGCCAGCAGCTTAGGGGCAGGGGGCAATCAGCCCCAGCATTTT.

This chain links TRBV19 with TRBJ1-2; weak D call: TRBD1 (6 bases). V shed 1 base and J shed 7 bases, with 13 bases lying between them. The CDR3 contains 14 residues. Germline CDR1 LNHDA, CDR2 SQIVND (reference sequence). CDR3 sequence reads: CASSIGQEPRGYTF. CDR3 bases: TGTGCCAGTAGTATAGGACAGGAACCGCGTGGCTACACCTTC.

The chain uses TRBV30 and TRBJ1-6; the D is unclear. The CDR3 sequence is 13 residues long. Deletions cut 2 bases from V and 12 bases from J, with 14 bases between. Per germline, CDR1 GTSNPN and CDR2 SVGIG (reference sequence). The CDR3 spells CAWSLQVGQPLHF. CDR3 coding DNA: TGTGCCTGGAGTCTTCAAGTGGGCCAACCCCTCCACTTT.

The CDR3, as DNA: TGTGCCAGCAGCTTAGGCGCCTCTGGAAACACCATATATTTT. Translation gives CASSLGASGNTIYF. The J gene is TRBJ1-3, the V gene TRBV7-2; D remains unclear. The CDR3 sequence is 14 residues long. Germline V gives CDR1 SGHTA, CDR2 FQGNSA. V gave up 1 base and J gave up 0 bases, with 4 bases separating them.

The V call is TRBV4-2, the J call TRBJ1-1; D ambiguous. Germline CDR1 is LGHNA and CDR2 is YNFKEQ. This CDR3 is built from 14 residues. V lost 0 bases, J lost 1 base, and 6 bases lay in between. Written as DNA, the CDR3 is TGTGCCAGCAGCCAAGAGACAAGGAACACTGAAGCTTTCTTT. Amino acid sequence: CASSQETRNTEAFF.

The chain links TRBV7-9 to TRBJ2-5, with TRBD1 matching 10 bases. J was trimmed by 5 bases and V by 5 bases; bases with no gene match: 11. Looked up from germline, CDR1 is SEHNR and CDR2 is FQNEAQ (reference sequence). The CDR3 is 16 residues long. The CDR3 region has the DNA TGTGCCAGCAGCCCACGCTGGGGGACAGGGGTCGAGACCCAGTACTTC. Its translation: CASSPRWGTGVETQYF.

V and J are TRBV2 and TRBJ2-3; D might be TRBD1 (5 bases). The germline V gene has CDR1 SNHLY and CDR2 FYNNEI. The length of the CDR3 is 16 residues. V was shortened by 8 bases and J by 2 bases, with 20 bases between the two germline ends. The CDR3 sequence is CASYNLGAGNTDTQYF. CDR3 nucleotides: TGTGCCAGCTATAACTTAGGAGCAGGGAACACAGATACGCAGTATTTT.

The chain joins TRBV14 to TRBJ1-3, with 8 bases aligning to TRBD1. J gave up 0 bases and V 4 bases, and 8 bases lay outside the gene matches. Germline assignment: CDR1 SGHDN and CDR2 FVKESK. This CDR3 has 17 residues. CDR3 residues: CASSLPLRGPSGNTIYF. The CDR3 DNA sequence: TGTGCCAGCAGCCTTCCTCTCAGGGGGCCCTCTGGAAACACCATATATTTT.

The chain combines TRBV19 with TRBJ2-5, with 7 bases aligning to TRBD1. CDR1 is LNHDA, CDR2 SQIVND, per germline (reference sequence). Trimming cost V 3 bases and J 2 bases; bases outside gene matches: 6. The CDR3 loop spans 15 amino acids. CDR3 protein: CASSMPTGLQETQYF. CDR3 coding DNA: TGTGCCAGTAGTATGCCGACAGGGCTACAAGAGACCCAGTACTTC.

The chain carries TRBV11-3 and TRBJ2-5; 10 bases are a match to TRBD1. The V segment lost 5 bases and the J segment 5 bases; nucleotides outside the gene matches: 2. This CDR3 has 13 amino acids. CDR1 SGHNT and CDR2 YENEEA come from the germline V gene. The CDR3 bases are TGTGCCAGCAGCCGGGGACAGGGGGAGACCCAGTACTTC. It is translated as CASSRGQGETQYF.

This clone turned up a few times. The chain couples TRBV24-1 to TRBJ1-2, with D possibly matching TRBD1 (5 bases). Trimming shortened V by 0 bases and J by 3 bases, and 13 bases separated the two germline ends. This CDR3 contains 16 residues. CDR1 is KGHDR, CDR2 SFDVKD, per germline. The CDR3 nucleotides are TGTGCCACCAGTGATTTGCTCGGGGGAGGGTACTATGGCTACACCTTC. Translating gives CATSDLLGGGYYGYTF.

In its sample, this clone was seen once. In DNA, the CDR3 is TGCGCCAGCAGCCAAATAGCCGACAGGCGAGGCTACACCTTC. Amino acid sequence: CASSQIADRRGYTF. V gene TRBV4-3 combines with J gene TRBJ1-2; D is perhaps TRBD1 (6 bases). Germline values: CDR1 LGHNA, CDR2 YSLEER. This CDR3 has 14 amino acids. Trimming shortened V by 2 bases and J by 8 bases, and 15 bases separated the two germline ends.

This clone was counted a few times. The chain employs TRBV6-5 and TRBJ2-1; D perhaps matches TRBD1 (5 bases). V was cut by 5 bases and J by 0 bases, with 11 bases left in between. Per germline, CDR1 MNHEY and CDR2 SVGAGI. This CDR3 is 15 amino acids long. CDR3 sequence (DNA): TGTGCCAGCAGTCGCAGGGTCGGCTCCTACAATGAGCAGTTCTTC. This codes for CASSRRVGSYNEQFF.

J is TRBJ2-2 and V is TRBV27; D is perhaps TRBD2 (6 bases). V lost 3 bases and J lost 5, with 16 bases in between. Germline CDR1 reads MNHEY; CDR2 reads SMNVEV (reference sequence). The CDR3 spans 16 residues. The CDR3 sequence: CASSFRGTAGTGELFF. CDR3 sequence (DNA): TGTGCCAGCAGTTTTAGGGGCACCGCGGGGACCGGGGAGCTGTTTTTT.

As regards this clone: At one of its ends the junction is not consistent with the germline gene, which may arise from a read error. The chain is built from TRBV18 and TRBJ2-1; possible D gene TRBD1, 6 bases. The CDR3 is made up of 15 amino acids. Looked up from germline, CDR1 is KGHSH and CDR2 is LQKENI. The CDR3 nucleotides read TGTGCCAGCTCACCAACAGGGACCTACTACACTGAGCAGTTCTTC. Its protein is CASSPTGTYYTEQFF.

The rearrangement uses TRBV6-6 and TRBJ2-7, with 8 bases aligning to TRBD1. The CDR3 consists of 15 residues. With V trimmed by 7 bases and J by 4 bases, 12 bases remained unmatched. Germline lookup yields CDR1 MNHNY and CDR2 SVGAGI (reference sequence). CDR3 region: CASTILGQGGYEQYF. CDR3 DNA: TGTGCCAGCACCATACTAGGACAGGGTGGGTACGAGCAGTACTTC.

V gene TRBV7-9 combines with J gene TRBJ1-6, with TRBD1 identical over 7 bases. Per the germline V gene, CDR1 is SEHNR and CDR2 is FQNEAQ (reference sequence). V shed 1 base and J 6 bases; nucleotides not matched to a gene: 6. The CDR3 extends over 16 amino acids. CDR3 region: CASSLGRTGSNSPLHF. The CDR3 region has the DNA TGTGCCAGCAGCTTAGGACGGACAGGATCTAATTCACCCCTCCACTTT. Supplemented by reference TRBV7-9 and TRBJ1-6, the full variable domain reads DTGVSQNPRHKITKRGQNVTFRCDPISEHNRLYWYRQTLGQGPEFLTYFQNEAQLEKSRLLSDRFSAERPKGSFSTLEIQRTEQGDSAMYLCASSLGRTGSNSPLHFGNGTRLTVT.

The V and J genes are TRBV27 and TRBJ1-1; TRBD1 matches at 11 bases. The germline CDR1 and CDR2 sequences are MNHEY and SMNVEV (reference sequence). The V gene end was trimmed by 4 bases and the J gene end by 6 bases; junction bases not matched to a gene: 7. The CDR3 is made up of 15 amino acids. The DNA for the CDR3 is TGTGCCAGCAGTTGGGGACAGGGGGTTACAGCTGAAGCTTTCTTT. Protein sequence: CASSWGQGVTAEAFF.

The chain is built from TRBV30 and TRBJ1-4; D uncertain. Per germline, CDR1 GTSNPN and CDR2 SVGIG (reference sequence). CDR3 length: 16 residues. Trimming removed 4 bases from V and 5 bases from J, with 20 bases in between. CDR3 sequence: CAWNARFMQLNEKLFF. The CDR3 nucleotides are TGTGCCTGGAACGCACGGTTCATGCAACTAAATGAAAAACTGTTTTTT.